The following is a T cell receptor (beta chain) sequence with its context. This specimen comes from a study of blood T cell repertoires in COVID-19. In the study overall: PBMCs, B-cell-depleted T cells, or T cells were the source of the cDNA or gDNA that made up the material.

Original handling: Nucleated cell counts were estimated from reference gene primer amplification. TCRdb's copy holds only in-frame clones and misses some; the assay was immunoSEQ multiplex PCR. V, J and clone size are taken as reported in that table, and D and trimming were inferred from the DNA itself. The data show under 95,000 clones, approximately 88% seen once. Germline loops: CDR1 KGHSH, CDR2 LQKENI. The V segment lost 2 bases and the J segment 2 bases; nucleotides outside the gene matches: 4. CDR3 length: 16 residues. The sequence derives from a woman aged 80 or older with active or convalescent COVID-19. V is TRBV18 and J is TRBJ2-1, with 9 bases identical to TRBD1. What was sequenced was peripheral blood. Written as DNA, the CDR3 is TGTGCCAGCTCACCATGGGACAGGGTCGCCTACAATGAGCAGTTCTTC. As protein: CASSPWDRVAYNEQFF.